The 29 T cell receptor beta chains presented below share a single source sample, sequenced in a study of blood T cell repertoires in COVID-19. TCRdb keeps only in-frame clones here, not all; method: immunoSEQ multiplex PCR. The sample includes about 270,000 clones, about 82% seen only once; the top ten take approximately 6%. The sequencing input was peripheral blood. The receptors originated from a woman over 75 with COVID-19, enrolled during active disease.

The gene calls are TRBV21-1 and TRBJ2-6; the table's D call TRBD1 went unverified against the DNA. TRBV21-1 is an annotated pseudogene. The CDR3 has 22 amino acids. The CDR3 is CASSKVPFLGQRKPSGANVLTF. CDR3 in DNA: TGTGCCAGCAGCAAAGTTCCTTTTTTGGGACAACGAAAACCTTCTGGGGCCAACGTCCTGACTTTC.

The V gene is TRBV15, the J gene TRBJ1-6; perhaps TRBD1 as D (5 bases). The germline CDR1 and CDR2 sequences are LNHNV and YYDKDF (reference sequence). There are 17 residues in the CDR3. Deletions cut 0 bases from V and 10 bases from J, with 19 bases between. The CDR3 loop reads CATSREVTGQVASPLHF. Here the CDR3 DNA reads TGTGCCACCAGCAGAGAAGTTACAGGACAAGTTGCGTCACCCCTCCACTTT.

The J gene is TRBJ1-3, the V gene TRBV6-5, with no clear D. V was pared by 6 bases and J by 3 bases, with 15 bases between. This CDR3 region has 15 residues. Germline assignment: CDR1 MNHEY and CDR2 SVGAGI. This chain's CDR3 is CASSQREGGGNTIYF. The CDR3 bases are TGTGCCAGCAGCCAGAGGGAGGGAGGTGGAAACACCATATATTTT.

This clone was detected once. CDR3 protein: CASSYRTDYGYTF. CDR3 nucleotides: TGTGCCAGCAGTTACAGGACAGACTATGGCTACACCTTC. The chain employs TRBV6-5 and TRBJ1-2, with D maybe TRBD1 (6 bases). Per the germline V gene, CDR1 is MNHEY and CDR2 is SVGAGI. The CDR3 has 13 residues. Trimming pared 2 bases from V and 3 bases from J, leaving 7 bases between.

V is TRBV7-8 and J is TRBJ1-5, with D perhaps TRBD1 (6 bases). The CDR3 is 14 residues long. V lost 4 bases to trimming and J lost 7 bases, with 14 bases between them. Looked up from germline, CDR1 is SGHVS and CDR2 is FQNEAQ. CDR3 sequence (DNA): TGTGCCAGCAGCTCCCGGGACAACGAACAGCCCCAGCATTTT. This codes for CASSSRDNEQPQHF.

V gene TRBV18 combines with J gene TRBJ2-3, with D perhaps matching TRBD2 (5 bases). Per the germline V gene, CDR1 is KGHSH and CDR2 is LQKENI. This CDR3 has 16 amino acids. V dropped 0 bases and J dropped 1 base, with 11 bases sitting between them. As DNA, the CDR3 is TGTGCCAGCTCACCACCTGGAGGTCCGGGCACAGATACGCAGTATTTT. It encodes CASSPPGGPGTDTQYF.

This clone was seen a few times. J is TRBJ1-5 and V is TRBV6-1; D remains unclear. V was trimmed by 2 bases and J by 4 bases, leaving 6 bases between them. CDR1 is MNHNS and CDR2 is SASEGT in the germline V gene. The CDR3 has 13 amino acids. The CDR3 DNA reads TGTGCCAGCAGTGAATTTCAGAATCAGCCCCAGCATTTT. Translation: CASSEFQNQPQHF.

This clone showed up just once. The V gene is TRBV28, the J gene TRBJ2-3, with 9 bases that match TRBD2. Germline lookup yields CDR1 MDHEN and CDR2 SYDVKM. Losses at the gene ends were 3 bases for V and 2 bases for J; bases not matched to a gene: 3. This CDR3 has 15 residues. CDR3 nucleotides: TGTGCCAGCAGTTTGGGACTAGCTAACACAGATACGCAGTATTTT. It codes for CASSLGLANTDTQYF.

V gene TRBV6-5 combines with J gene TRBJ1-3; a weak D match, TRBD1 (5 bases). With 5 bases removed from V and 2 bases from J, the gap between germline ends came to 10 bases. CDR3 length equals 14 residues. The V gene's germline CDR1 is MNHEY and CDR2 SVGAGI. CDR3 amino acids: CASSPSGAGNTIYF. In DNA form, the CDR3 reads TGTGCCAGCAGTCCCTCGGGGGCTGGAAACACCATATATTTT.

V and J are TRBV2 and TRBJ2-5; D is perhaps TRBD2 (7 bases). The CDR3 length is 15 residues. The V end was cut by 9 bases, the J end by 5 bases, with 22 bases between. Germline CDR1 is SNHLY and CDR2 is FYNNEI. CDR3 sequence (DNA): TGTGCCAGAGGGGGGCTAGCGGCCTCAAGGGAGACCCAGTACTTC. This codes for CARGGLAASRETQYF.

This rearrangement joins TRBV6-1 to TRBJ2-7, with D possibly being TRBD1 (6 bases). V was pared by 2 bases and J by 2 bases, with 13 bases between. Germline loops: CDR1 MNHNS, CDR2 SASEGT. This CDR3 has 15 amino acids. CDR3 sequence: CASSELPRGPYEQYF. The DNA of the CDR3 is TGTGCCAGCAGTGAACTCCCCAGGGGTCCCTACGAGCAGTACTTC.

This sequence joins TRBV5-6 and TRBJ2-5; possible D gene TRBD2, 6 bases. The CDR3 totals 17 residues. Germline V gives CDR1 SGHDT, CDR2 YYEEEE. V was shortened by 0 bases and J by 1 base, with 16 bases between the two germline ends. The CDR3 DNA reads TGTGCCAGCAGCTTGGCCCGGGGCGGGGAGAGCCAAGAGACCCAGTACTTC. Translation: CASSLARGGESQETQYF.

This clone was picked up one time. This sequence joins TRBV2 and TRBJ1-1; 7 bases match TRBD1. V shed 5 bases and J 0 bases; nucleotides not matched to a gene: 9. From germline, CDR1 is SNHLY and CDR2 FYNNEI. The CDR3 consists of 16 residues. Here the CDR3 reads CASSLRQGPMNTEAFF. The CDR3 DNA reads TGTGCCAGCAGTCTGCGACAGGGACCTATGAACACTGAAGCTTTCTTT.

The rearrangement links TRBV27 to TRBJ2-7; D ambiguous. There are 13 residues in the CDR3. The V gene's germline CDR1 is MNHEY and CDR2 SMNVEV (reference sequence). Trimming stripped 6 bases from V and 0 bases from J, with 9 bases between. CDR3 in DNA: TGTGCCAGCAGCCCTTTACTCTCCTACGAGCAGTACGTC. Its translation: CASSPLLSYEQYV.

CDR3 nucleotides: TGTGCCAGCAGCCCAACAAGGGGCAGGGGGACTGGAAACACCATATATTTT. Encoded protein: CASSPTRGRGTGNTIYF. V usage is TRBV11-2 and J usage is TRBJ1-3, with 7 bases lining up with TRBD1. Germline V gene sequence: CDR1 SGHAT, CDR2 FQNNGV. V shed 5 bases and J 2 bases; nucleotides not matched to a gene: 12. The CDR3 sequence is 17 residues long.

The CDR3 protein is CASSFSVPSYEQYF. CDR3 in DNA: TGTGCCAGCAGTTTTTCGGTACCATCCTACGAGCAGTACTTC. The chain couples TRBV28 to TRBJ2-7; no definite D call. The CDR3 consists of 14 residues. V lost 3 bases, J lost 1 base, and 10 bases lay in between. CDR1 and CDR2 (germline): MDHEN, SYDVKM.

This chain links TRBV5-8 with TRBJ2-4; 8 bases align to TRBD2. CDR3 length: 14 amino acids. Losses at the gene ends were 4 bases for V and 7 bases for J; bases not matched to a gene: 7. CDR1 is SGHTS and CDR2 is YDEGEE in the germline V gene. This CDR3 reads CASSPATGGNIQYF. As DNA, the CDR3 is TGTGCCAGCAGCCCGGCTACGGGAGGGAACATTCAGTACTTC. Combining the CDR3 with reference TRBV5-8 and TRBJ2-4 gives the whole variable domain EAGVTQSPTHLIKTRGQQATLRCSPISGHTSVYWYQQALGLGLQFLLWYDEGEERNRGNFPPRFSGRQFPNYSSELNVNALELEDSALYLCASSPATGGNIQYFGAGTRLSVL.

V and J are TRBV7-9 and TRBJ1-4; D is unclear. The length of the CDR3 is 15 residues. Germline-derived CDR1 and CDR2 are SEHNR and FQNEAQ (reference sequence). V was pared by 5 bases and J by 8 bases, with 18 bases between. The CDR3 protein is CASSRPSGRNEKLFF. The CDR3 DNA reads as TGTGCCAGCAGCCGCCCCAGTGGGAGGAACGAAAAACTGTTTTTT.

The chain joins TRBV6-5 to TRBJ2-3, with D possibly being TRBD2 (7 bases). Germline-derived CDR1 and CDR2 are MNHEY and SVGAGI. V was shortened by 2 bases and J by 0 bases, with 9 bases between the two germline ends. This CDR3 contains 15 residues. The CDR3 here is CASSYGRGSTDTQYF. CDR3 sequence (DNA): TGTGCCAGCAGTTACGGGAGGGGGAGCACAGATACGCAGTATTTT.

The rearrangement links TRBV27 to TRBJ2-7; 10 nucleotides agree with TRBD2. The germline V gene has CDR1 MNHEY and CDR2 SMNVEV (reference sequence). The length of the CDR3 is 15 residues. With V trimmed by 4 bases and J by 6 bases, 9 bases remained unmatched. CDR3 amino acids: CASSSLGSGGAEQYF. In DNA, the CDR3 is TGTGCCAGCAGTTCCCTTGGAAGCGGGGGGGCCGAGCAGTACTTC.

This rearrangement joins TRBV29-1 to TRBJ1-2; no definite D call. CDR1 is SQVTM and CDR2 is ANQGSEA in the germline V gene. V gave up 4 bases and J gave up 5 bases, with 8 bases separating them. This CDR3 has 11 residues. This chain's CDR3 is CSVGGLYGYTF. CDR3 nucleotides: TGCAGCGTTGGAGGGTTATATGGCTACACCTTC.

The genes are TRBV12-3 or TRBV12-4 and TRBJ1-2, with 8 positions matching TRBD1. Germline trimming cut 5 bases from V and 12 bases from J; bases unmatched to any gene: 8. The CDR3 extends over 12 amino acids. The CDR3 nucleotides are TGTGCCAGCAGTAACCGACAGGGGAAGGACACCTTC. Protein sequence: CASSNRQGKDTF.

V is TRBV6-6 and J is TRBJ1-1, with D perhaps TRBD1 (6 bases). Germline V CDR1 and CDR2: MNHNY, SVGAGI (reference sequence). The CDR3 spans 15 residues. The V end was cut by 6 bases, the J end by 3 bases, with 17 bases between. The CDR3 sequence: CASSRGYGADTEAFF. CDR3 DNA sequence: TGTGCCAGCAGCAGGGGCTACGGGGCTGACACTGAAGCTTTCTTT.

CDR3 nucleotides: TGTGCCAGCTCACCAAATCTGGGCAGTAACGGCTACACCTTC. The encoded protein is CASSPNLGSNGYTF. The chain combines TRBV18 with TRBJ1-2; no clear D gene. The V end lost 2 bases, the J end lost 8 bases, and 15 bases lay between the germline ends. The CDR3 is made up of 14 amino acids. Germline lookup yields CDR1 KGHSH and CDR2 LQKENI.

The sample holds one count of this clone. The gene calls are TRBV28 and TRBJ2-1; 9 nucleotides align to TRBD2. The J segment lost 10 bases and the V segment lost 9 bases, leaving 16 bases of the junction unmatched. This CDR3 region has 15 residues. Per the germline V gene, CDR1 is MDHEN and CDR2 is SYDVKM. The CDR3, as DNA: TGTGCCAGGGGGGTCCGGGACAATAGCGGGAGCGAGCAGTTCTTC. Translated, it gives CARGVRDNSGSEQFF.

The CDR3, as DNA: TGTGCCACCAGCAGGGCCGGGCTAGCCGAACAGTACGTC. Translating gives CATSRAGLAEQYV. The chain carries TRBV15 and TRBJ2-7, with a weak D call TRBD2 (5 bases). The CDR3 has 13 residues. Deletions cut 3 bases from V and 10 bases from J, with 16 bases between. Germline V gene sequence: CDR1 LNHNV, CDR2 YYDKDF (reference sequence).

The rearrangement joins TRBV19 to TRBJ2-4; 7 nucleotides line up with TRBD1. Germline V CDR1 and CDR2: LNHDA, SQIVND (reference sequence). V dropped 6 bases and J dropped 6; count of bases not matched to a gene: 5. CDR3 size: 13 residues. The CDR3 DNA reads TGTGCCAGTAGCACCAGACAGGGAAACATTCAGTACTTC. It encodes CASSTRQGNIQYF.

In its sample, this clone was seen a few times. The genes are TRBV3-1 (or the pseudogene TRBV3-2) and TRBJ1-2, with D hard to call. Germline lookup yields CDR1 LGHDT and CDR2 YNNKEL (reference sequence). V was trimmed by 2 bases and J by 8 bases, leaving 9 bases between them. This CDR3 spans 12 amino acids. The CDR3, as DNA: TGTGCCAGCAGCCAAAGACCGGGAGGCTACACCTTC. Encoded protein: CASSQRPGGYTF.

The J gene is TRBJ2-3, the V gene TRBV2, with 8 bases identical to TRBD2. The CDR3 runs 13 residues. The germline CDR1 and CDR2 sequences are SNHLY and FYNNEI. V was pared by 7 bases and J by 4 bases, with 4 bases of the junction left unmatched. DNA for the CDR3: TGTGCCAGCATTGGACTAGCTCCAGATACGCAGTATTTT. Translation gives CASIGLAPDTQYF.